Given below is one T cell receptor (beta chain) in context. Libraries were prepared by immunoSEQ multiplex PCR; TCRdb keeps only in-frame clonotypes and omits some of them. The sample consists of 130,000 or so clones, 75% to 95% of them appearing once. CDR3 size: 14 residues. Germline assignment: CDR1 SGHRS and CDR2 YFSETQ. V shed 2 bases and J 1 base; nucleotides not matched to a gene: 1. This record belongs to a study of control samples from healthy donors and cancer patients. The chain combines TRBV5-1 with TRBJ1-1; 8 bases line up with TRBD1. This clonotype was obtained from a man aged 18 to 29 in good health. The source material was blood. The CDR3 reads CASSFTGGNTEAFF. Here the CDR3 DNA reads TGCGCCAGCAGCTTTACAGGGGGGAACACTGAAGCTTTCTTT.